The 8 T cell receptor beta chains below come from one sample, sequenced in a study of Graves' ophthalmopathy and Graves' hyperthyroidism. The study amplified TCR beta CDR3 regions using RNA transcripts. Following a first-round RT-PCR that used HTBI primers, a second-round multiplex PCR was carried out. TCRdb itself ran the multiplex PCR reads through MiXCR, one entry per CDR3 protein. The sample consists of fewer than 650,000 distinct CDR3 sequences, about a fifth of them appearing once. The sequencing sample was made of peripheral blood. The receptors were gathered from a woman under 30 with stable Graves' hyperthyroidism. Some clones in this sample may be carry-over from other donors' samples.

This clonotype has ten or more counts. The rearrangement uses TRBV6-5 and TRBJ2-5, with D perhaps TRBD1 or TRBD2 (5 bases each). Between the trimmed V and J ends, which lost 4 bases and 1 base, there was a span of 16 bases. The germline gives CDR1 MNHEY, CDR2 SVGAGI. This CDR3 contains 16 residues. In nucleotides, the CDR3 is TGTGCCAGCAGTTTCGAACCGGGACCTAGCCAAGAGACCCAGTACTTC. Translating gives CASSFEPGPSQETQYF.

This clonotype occurred once. The genes are TRBV27 and TRBJ1-1, with D unclear. The CDR3 consists of 12 residues. Germline CDR1 and CDR2: MNHEY and SMNVEV (reference sequence). V lost 6 bases to trimming and J lost 3 bases, with 8 bases between them. The CDR3, as DNA: TGTGCCAGCAGGGAGTTCGACACTGAAGCTTTCTTT. This codes for CASREFDTEAFF.

This clonotype was observed many times. J is TRBJ2-7 and V is TRBV7-4; a weak D match, TRBD1 (5 bases). This CDR3 has 13 amino acids. In germline, CDR1 is SGHVT, CDR2 SQSDAQ. V was pared by 3 bases and J by 5 bases, with 11 bases between. The CDR3 loop reads CASSFHQGDEQYF. The CDR3 region has the DNA TGTGCCAGCAGCTTCCACCAGGGCGACGAGCAGTACTTC.

At least ten counts were recorded for this clonotype. The rearrangement links TRBV6-1 to TRBJ1-5, with 7 nucleotides matching TRBD1. With 2 bases clipped from V and 1 base from J, the junction kept 11 bases outside the gene matches. The CDR3 has 18 residues. The V gene's germline CDR1 is MNHNS and CDR2 SASEGT. CDR3 in DNA: TGTGCCAGCAGTGAACGTCCCTCAGGGGGGGTGAGCAATCAGCCCCAGCATTTT. Protein sequence: CASSERPSGGVSNQPQHF.

The chain couples TRBV7-3 to TRBJ1-1; 7 nucleotides match TRBD1. CDR1 is SGHTA and CDR2 is FQGTGA in the germline V gene. This CDR3 spans 14 amino acids. Germline trimming cut 8 bases from V and 0 bases from J; bases unmatched to any gene: 6. CDR3 in amino acids: CASRDSNMNTEAFF. In DNA form, the CDR3 reads TGTGCCAGCCGGGACAGTAATATGAACACTGAAGCTTTCTTT.

This clonotype was seen repeatedly, ten times or more. The chain has TRBV7-2 and TRBJ2-7; D perhaps matches TRBD2 (5 bases). CDR1 SGHTA and CDR2 FQGNSA come from the germline V gene. V was shortened by 3 bases and J by 4 bases, with 16 bases between the two germline ends. CDR3 size: 15 residues. DNA of the CDR3: TGTGCCAGCAGCTTGAAGGCGGGCTCGGGGTACGAGCAGTACTTC. Protein sequence: CASSLKAGSGYEQYF.

This clonotype was seen at least ten times. The chain recombines TRBV29-1 with TRBJ1-1; 8 nucleotides match TRBD1. The CDR3 sequence is 13 residues long. Germline-derived CDR1 and CDR2 are SQVTM and ANQGSEA. With V trimmed by 2 bases and J by 9 bases, 8 bases remained unmatched. This CDR3 is CSVEPGQAHQAFF. The CDR3 bases are TGCAGCGTTGAACCGGGACAGGCACACCAAGCTTTCTTT.

The chain links TRBV14 to TRBJ2-2; 9 nucleotides agree with TRBD1. The CDR3 consists of 16 residues. The V gene's germline CDR1 is SGHDN and CDR2 FVKESK. Trimming took 4 bases from V and 4 from J; bases not matched to a gene: 7. CDR3 loop: CASSRADRGVTGELFF. Here the CDR3 DNA reads TGTGCCAGCAGCCGCGCCGACAGGGGGGTCACCGGGGAGCTGTTTTTT.